The 11 T cell receptor beta chains in this list originate from one sample, sequenced in a study of T cells in localized non-small cell lung cancer. Clones were read by immunoSEQ multiplex PCR, and TCRdb kept only the in-frame ones, dropping some. Altogether about 200 clones are present, about 23% being singletons, with the ten largest covering just under 40%. The sample was lung tumor tissue, taken before any cancer treatment. These receptors all come from a male donor aged 60 or older with stage I lung adenocarcinoma.

The J gene is TRBJ2-1, the V gene TRBV11-3; 14 positions agree with TRBD2. This CDR3 is 17 amino acids long. Trimming at V came to 5 bases and at J to 5 bases, leaving 8 bases not matched to a gene. Germline lookup yields CDR1 SGHNT and CDR2 YENEEA. CDR3: CASSRGLAGGENNEQFF. The CDR3 nucleotides read TGTGCCAGCAGCCGCGGACTAGCGGGAGGCGAAAACAATGAGCAGTTCTTC.

This clone was counted only a few times. The gene calls are TRBV28 and TRBJ1-2; D possibly corresponds to TRBD1 (6 bases). Looked up from germline, CDR1 is MDHEN and CDR2 is SYDVKM. V was clipped by 3 bases and J by 5 bases, with 16 bases between them. The CDR3 runs 15 residues. The CDR3 reads CASSLAGRGPYGYTF. Written as DNA, the CDR3 is TGTGCCAGCAGTTTGGCGGGCAGGGGCCCTTATGGCTACACCTTC.

By share, this clone ranks as medium-sized. The rearrangement links TRBV11-3 to TRBJ2-5, with 7 bases fitting TRBD2. Trimming took 5 bases from V and 2 from J; bases not matched to a gene: 8. Germline V gene lookup returns CDR1 SGHNT and CDR2 YENEEA. CDR3 length equals 15 residues. As DNA, the CDR3 is TGTGCCAGCAGCCAAGCGGGACGAATACAAGAGACCCAGTACTTC. Its protein product is CASSQAGRIQETQYF. Complete variable domain (other parts from reference TRBV11-3 and TRBJ2-5): EAGVVQSPRYKIIEKKQPVAFWCNPISGHNTLYWYLQNLGQGPELLIRYENEEAVDDSQLPKDRFSAERLKGVDSTLKIQPAELGDSAVYLCASSQAGRIQETQYFGPGTRLLVL.

The gene calls are TRBV5-1 and TRBJ1-1; 8 nucleotides match TRBD1. CDR1 and CDR2 from the germline V gene are SGHRS and YFSETQ. Trimming cost V 3 bases and J 5 bases; bases outside gene matches: 6. There are 14 residues in the CDR3. The CDR3 DNA reads TGCGCCAGCAGCTCGCAGGGGGCGGTGACTGAAGCTTTCTTT. Translation: CASSSQGAVTEAFF.

This chain links TRBV19 with TRBJ2-7, with a weak D call TRBD1 (6 bases). V lost 9 bases to trimming and J lost 6 bases, with 18 bases between them. The germline CDR1 and CDR2 sequences are LNHDA and SQIVND (reference sequence). This CDR3 spans 13 amino acids. CDR3 sequence (DNA): TGTGCCAGGCCAGCGACAGGTTCGAGCGAGCAGTACTTC. Its protein product is CARPATGSSEQYF.

This clone was picked up a small number of times. The chain recombines TRBV6-8 with TRBJ2-3; 9 bases line up with TRBD2. Germline CDR1 and CDR2: MNHGY and SAAAGT. The trim removed 10 bases at V and 5 bases at J, leaving 7 bases unmatched. CDR3 length: 13 amino acids. CDR3 region: CAMQMTSGDTQYF. The CDR3 DNA reads TGTGCCATGCAAATGACTAGCGGAGATACGCAGTATTTT.

A few counts support this clone. The chain is built from TRBV6-8 and TRBJ1-1; D gene unclear. Germline CDR1 MNHGY, CDR2 SAAAGT. V lost 0 bases to trimming and J lost 3 bases, with 2 bases between them. This CDR3 has 12 amino acids. The CDR3 spells CASSYSDTEAFF. CDR3 coding DNA: TGTGCCAGCAGTTACTCGGACACTGAAGCTTTCTTT.

This chain links TRBV6-8 with TRBJ2-3; maybe TRBD2 (5 bases). The CDR3 spans 14 residues. CDR1 MNHGY and CDR2 SAAAGT come from the germline V gene. The V gene lost 5 bases and the J gene lost 0 bases, with 9 bases spanning the gap. This chain's CDR3 is CASSDRGSTDTQYF. The CDR3 DNA reads TGTGCCAGCAGTGACCGGGGTAGCACAGATACGCAGTATTTT.

This clone has more than one count but fewer than ten. The rearrangement links TRBV6-8 to TRBJ2-5; maybe TRBD2 (6 bases). The germline V gene encodes CDR1 MNHGY and CDR2 SAAAGT. The CDR3 runs 13 residues. Trimming removed 10 bases from V and 3 bases from J, with 15 bases in between. This CDR3 is CAISGLGKETQYF. In nucleotides, the CDR3 is TGTGCCATCAGCGGGTTGGGGAAAGAGACCCAGTACTTC.

This clone has more than one count but fewer than ten. V gene TRBV6-8 combines with J gene TRBJ2-6, with D hard to call. V gave up 5 bases and J gave up 5 bases, with 22 bases separating them. Per the germline V gene, CDR1 is MNHGY and CDR2 is SAAAGT. The CDR3 has 18 amino acids. CDR3: CASSTQYSRQNRANVLTF. The CDR3 DNA reads TGTGCCAGCAGTACGCAATACTCACGACAAAATCGGGCCAACGTCCTGACTTTC.

J is TRBJ1-1 and V is TRBV18; D is undetermined. The germline V gene encodes CDR1 KGHSH and CDR2 LQKENI. V lost 2 bases, J lost 1 base, and 11 bases lay in between. The CDR3 sequence is 15 residues long. The CDR3: CASSPGVAGNTEAFF. The DNA for the CDR3 is TGTGCCAGCTCACCAGGGGTTGCGGGGAACACTGAAGCTTTCTTT.